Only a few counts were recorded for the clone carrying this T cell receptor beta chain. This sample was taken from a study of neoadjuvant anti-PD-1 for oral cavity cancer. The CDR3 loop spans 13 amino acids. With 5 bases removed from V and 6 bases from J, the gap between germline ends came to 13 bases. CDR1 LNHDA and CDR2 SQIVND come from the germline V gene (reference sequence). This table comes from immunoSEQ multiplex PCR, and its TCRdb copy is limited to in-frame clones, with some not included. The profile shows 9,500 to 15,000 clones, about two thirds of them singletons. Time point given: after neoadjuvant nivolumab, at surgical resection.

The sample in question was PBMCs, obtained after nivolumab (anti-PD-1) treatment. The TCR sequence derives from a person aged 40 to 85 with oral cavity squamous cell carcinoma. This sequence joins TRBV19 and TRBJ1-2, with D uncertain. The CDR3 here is CASSPRGLDGYTF. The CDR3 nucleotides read TGTGCCAGTAGTCCAAGAGGGCTGGATGGCTACACCTTC.